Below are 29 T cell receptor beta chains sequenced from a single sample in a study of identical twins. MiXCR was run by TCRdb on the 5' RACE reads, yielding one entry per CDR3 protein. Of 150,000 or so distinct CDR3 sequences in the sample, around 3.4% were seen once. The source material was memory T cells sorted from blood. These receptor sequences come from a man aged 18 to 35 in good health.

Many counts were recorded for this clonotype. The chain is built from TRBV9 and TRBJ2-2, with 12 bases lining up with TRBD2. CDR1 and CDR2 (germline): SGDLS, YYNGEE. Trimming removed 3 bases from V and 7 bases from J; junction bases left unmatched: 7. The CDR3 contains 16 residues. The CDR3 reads CASSGRLAGAVGELFF. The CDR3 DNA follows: TGTGCCAGCAGCGGCAGACTAGCGGGAGCGGTCGGGGAGCTGTTTTTT.

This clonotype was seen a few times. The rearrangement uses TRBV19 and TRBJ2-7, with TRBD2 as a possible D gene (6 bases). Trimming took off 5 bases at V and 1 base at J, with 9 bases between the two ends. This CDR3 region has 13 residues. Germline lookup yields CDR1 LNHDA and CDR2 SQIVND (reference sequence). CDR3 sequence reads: CASSAGTSYEQYV. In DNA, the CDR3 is TGTGCCAGTAGTGCCGGGACTTCCTACGAGCAGTACGTC.

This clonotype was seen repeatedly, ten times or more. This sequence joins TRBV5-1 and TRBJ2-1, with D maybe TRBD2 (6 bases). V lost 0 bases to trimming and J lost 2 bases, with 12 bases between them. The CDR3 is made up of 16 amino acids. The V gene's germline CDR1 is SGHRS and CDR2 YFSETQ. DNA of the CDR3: TGCGCCAGCAGCTTGGCGGGACTCCTGACCTACAATGAGCAGTTCTTC. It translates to CASSLAGLLTYNEQFF.

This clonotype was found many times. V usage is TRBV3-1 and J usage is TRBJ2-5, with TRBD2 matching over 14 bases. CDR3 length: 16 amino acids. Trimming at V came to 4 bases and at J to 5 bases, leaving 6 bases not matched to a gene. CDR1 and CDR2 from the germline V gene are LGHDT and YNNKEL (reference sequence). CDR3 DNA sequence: TGTGCCAGCAGCCGCGGACTAGCGGGAGGTGCCGAGACCCAGTACTTC. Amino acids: CASSRGLAGGAETQYF.

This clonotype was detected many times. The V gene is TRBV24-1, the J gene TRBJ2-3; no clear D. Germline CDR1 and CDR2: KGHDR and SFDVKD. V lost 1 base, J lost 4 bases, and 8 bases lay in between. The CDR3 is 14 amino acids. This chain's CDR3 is CATSDFRGADTQYF. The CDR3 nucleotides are TGTGCCACCAGTGATTTTAGAGGCGCAGATACGCAGTATTTT.

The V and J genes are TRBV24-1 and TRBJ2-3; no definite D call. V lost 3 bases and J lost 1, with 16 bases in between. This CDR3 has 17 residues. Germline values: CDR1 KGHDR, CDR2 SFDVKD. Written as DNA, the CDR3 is TGTGCCACCAGTGATGAGTTTGGGGTCCAGGGCACAGATACGCAGTATTTT. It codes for CATSDEFGVQGTDTQYF.

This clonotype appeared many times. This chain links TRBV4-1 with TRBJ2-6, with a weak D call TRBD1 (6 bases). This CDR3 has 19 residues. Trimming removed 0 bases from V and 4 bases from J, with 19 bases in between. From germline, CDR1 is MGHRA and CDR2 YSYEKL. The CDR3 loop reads CASSQDGSGVRRGANVLTF. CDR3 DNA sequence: TGCGCCAGCAGCCAAGATGGGTCAGGGGTGAGGCGCGGGGCCAACGTCCTGACTTTC.

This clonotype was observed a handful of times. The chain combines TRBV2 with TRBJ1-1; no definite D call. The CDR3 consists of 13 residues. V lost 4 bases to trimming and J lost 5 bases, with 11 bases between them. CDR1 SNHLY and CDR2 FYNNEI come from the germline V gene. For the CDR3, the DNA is TGTGCCAGCAGTGTTCTGGGTAGTACTGAAGCTTTCTTT. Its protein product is CASSVLGSTEAFF.

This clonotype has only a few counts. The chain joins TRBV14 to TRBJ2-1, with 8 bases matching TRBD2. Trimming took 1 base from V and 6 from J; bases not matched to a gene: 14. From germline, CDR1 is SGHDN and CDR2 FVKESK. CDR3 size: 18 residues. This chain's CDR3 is CASSQVGGPAGVLNEQFF. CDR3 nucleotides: TGTGCCAGCAGCCAAGTAGGAGGTCCAGCGGGGGTCCTCAATGAGCAGTTCTTC.

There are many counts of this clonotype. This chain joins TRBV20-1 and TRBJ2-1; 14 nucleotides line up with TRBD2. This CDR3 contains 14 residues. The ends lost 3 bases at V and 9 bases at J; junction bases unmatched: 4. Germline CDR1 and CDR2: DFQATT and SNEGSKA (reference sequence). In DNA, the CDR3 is TGCAGTGCTAGGGCGGGACTAGCGGGAGTTGAGCAGTTCTTC. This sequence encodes CSARAGLAGVEQFF.

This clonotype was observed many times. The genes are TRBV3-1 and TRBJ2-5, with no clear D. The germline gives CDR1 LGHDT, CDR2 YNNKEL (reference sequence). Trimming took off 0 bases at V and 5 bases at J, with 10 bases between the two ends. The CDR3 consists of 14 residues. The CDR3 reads CASSQDPGEETQYF. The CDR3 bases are TGTGCCAGCAGCCAAGATCCCGGCGAGGAGACCCAGTACTTC.

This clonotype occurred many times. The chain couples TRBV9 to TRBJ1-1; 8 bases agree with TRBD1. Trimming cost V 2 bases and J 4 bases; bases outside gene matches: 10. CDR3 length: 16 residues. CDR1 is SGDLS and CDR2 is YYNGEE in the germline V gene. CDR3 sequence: CASSVTVETGVTEAFF. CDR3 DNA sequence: TGTGCCAGCAGCGTGACGGTCGAGACAGGGGTCACTGAAGCTTTCTTT.

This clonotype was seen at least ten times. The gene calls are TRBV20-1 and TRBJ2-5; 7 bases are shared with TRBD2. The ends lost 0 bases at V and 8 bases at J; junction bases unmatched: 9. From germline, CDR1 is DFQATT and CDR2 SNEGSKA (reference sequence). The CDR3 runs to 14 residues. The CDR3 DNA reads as TGCAGTGCTAGAGATCTGCCTAGCGGCCGAACCCAGTACTTC. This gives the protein CSARDLPSGRTQYF.

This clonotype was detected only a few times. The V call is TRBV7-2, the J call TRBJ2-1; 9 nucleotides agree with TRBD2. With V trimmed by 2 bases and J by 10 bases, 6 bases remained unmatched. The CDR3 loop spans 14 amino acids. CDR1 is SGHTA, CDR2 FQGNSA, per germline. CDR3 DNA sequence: TGTGCCAGCAGCTTAATGCTAGCGGGGAGGGAGCAGTTCTTC. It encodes CASSLMLAGREQFF.

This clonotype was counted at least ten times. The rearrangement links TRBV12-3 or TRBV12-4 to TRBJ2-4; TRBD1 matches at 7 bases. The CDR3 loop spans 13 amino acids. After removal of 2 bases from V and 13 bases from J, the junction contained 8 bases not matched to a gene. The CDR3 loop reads CASSLNTGQAQYF. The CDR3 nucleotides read TGTGCCAGCAGTTTAAATACCGGACAGGCGCAGTACTTC.

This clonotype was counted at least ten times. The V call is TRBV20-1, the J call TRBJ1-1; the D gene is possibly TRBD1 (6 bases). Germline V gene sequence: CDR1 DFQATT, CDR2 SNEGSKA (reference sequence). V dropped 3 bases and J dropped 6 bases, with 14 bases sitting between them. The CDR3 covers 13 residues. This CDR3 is CSASGGSRAEAFF. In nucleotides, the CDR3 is TGCAGTGCTAGCGGGGGCTCGAGGGCTGAAGCTTTCTTT.

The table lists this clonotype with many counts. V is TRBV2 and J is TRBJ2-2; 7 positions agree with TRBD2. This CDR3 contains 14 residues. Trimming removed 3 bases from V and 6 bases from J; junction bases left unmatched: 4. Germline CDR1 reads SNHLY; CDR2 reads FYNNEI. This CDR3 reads CASSDWGRAGELFF. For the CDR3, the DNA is TGTGCCAGCAGTGACTGGGGGAGGGCCGGGGAGCTGTTTTTT.

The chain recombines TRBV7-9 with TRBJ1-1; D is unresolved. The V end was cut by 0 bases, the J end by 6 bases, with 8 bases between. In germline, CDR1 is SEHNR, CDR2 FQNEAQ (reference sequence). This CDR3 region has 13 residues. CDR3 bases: TGTGCCAGCAGCTTAGCGGGGTACGCTGAAGCTTTCTTT. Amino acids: CASSLAGYAEAFF.

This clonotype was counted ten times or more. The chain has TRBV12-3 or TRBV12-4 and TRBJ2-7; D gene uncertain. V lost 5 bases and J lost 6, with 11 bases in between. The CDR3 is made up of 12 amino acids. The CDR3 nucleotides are TGTGCCAGCAGTCCCGAGATTGGCGAGCAGTACGTC. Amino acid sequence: CASSPEIGEQYV.

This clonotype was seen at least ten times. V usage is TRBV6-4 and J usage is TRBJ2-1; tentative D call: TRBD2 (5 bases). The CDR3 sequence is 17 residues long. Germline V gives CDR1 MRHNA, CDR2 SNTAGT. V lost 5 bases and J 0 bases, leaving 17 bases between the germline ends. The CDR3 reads CASSNVIGDSSYNEQFF. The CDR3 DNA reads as TGTGCCAGCAGTAACGTAATCGGGGATAGCTCCTACAATGAGCAGTTCTTC.

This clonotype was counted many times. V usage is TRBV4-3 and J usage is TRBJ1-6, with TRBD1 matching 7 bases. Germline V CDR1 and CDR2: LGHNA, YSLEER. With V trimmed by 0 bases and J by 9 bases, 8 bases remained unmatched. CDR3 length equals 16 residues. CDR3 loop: CASSQDGVGGSSPLHF. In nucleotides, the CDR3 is TGCGCCAGCAGCCAAGATGGGGTAGGGGGCAGTTCACCCCTCCACTTT.

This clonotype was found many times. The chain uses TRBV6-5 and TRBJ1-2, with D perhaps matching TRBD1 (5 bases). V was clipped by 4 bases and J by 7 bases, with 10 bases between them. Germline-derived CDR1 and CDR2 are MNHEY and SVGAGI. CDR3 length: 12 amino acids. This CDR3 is CASSWGSGGYTF. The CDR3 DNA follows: TGTGCCAGCAGTTGGGGGTCGGGTGGCTACACCTTC.

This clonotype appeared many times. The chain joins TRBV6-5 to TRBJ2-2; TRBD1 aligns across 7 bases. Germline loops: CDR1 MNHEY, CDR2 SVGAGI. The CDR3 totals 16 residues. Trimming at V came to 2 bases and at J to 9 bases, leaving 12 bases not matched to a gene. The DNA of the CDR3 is TGTGCCAGCAGTTACGGTGGGGACAGTGCCCCCCGGGAGCTGTTTTTT. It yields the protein CASSYGGDSAPRELFF.

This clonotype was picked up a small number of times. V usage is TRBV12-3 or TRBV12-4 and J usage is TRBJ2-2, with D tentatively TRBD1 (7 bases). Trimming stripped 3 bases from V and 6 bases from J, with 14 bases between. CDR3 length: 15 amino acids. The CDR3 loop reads CASSLGGTGAGELFF. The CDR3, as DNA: TGTGCCAGCAGTTTGGGGGGAACAGGGGCCGGGGAGCTGTTTTTT.

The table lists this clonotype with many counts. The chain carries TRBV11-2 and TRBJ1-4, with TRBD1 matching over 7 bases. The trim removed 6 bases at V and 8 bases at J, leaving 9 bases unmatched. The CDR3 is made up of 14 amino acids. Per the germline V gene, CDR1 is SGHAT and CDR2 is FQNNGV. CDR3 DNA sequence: TGTGCCAGCAGAACCGGGACAGCTGGCGAAAAACTGTTTTTT. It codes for CASRTGTAGEKLFF. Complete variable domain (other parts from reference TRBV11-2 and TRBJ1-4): EAGVAQSPRYKIIEKRQSVAFWCNPISGHATLYWYQQILGQGPKLLIQFQNNGVVDDSQLPKDRFSAERLKGVDSTLKIQPAKLEDSAVYLCASRTGTAGEKLFFGSGTQLSVL.

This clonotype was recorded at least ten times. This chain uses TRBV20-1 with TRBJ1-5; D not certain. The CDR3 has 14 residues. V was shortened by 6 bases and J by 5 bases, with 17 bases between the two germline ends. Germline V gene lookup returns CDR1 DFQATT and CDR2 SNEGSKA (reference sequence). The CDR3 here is CSAQPAGGYQPQHF. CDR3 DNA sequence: TGCAGTGCCCAGCCTGCAGGCGGCTATCAGCCCCAGCATTTT.

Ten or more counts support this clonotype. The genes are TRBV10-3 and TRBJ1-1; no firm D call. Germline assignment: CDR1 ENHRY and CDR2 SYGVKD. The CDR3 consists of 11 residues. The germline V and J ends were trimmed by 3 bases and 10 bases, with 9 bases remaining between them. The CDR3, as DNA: TGTGCCATCAGTGACAGGTGGGGAGCTTTCTTT. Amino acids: CAISDRWGAFF.

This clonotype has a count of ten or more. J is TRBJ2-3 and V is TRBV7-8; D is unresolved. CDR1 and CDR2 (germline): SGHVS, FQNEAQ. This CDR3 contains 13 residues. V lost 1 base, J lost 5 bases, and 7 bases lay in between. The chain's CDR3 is CASSLVWRDTQYF. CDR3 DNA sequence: TGTGCCAGCAGCTTAGTCTGGCGAGATACGCAGTATTTT. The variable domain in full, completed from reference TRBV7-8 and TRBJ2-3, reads GAGVSQSPRYKVAKRGQDVALRCDPISGHVSLFWYQQALGQGPEFLTYFQNEAQLDKSGLPSDRFFAERPEGSVSTLKIQRTQQEDSAVYLCASSLVWRDTQYFGPGTRLTVL.

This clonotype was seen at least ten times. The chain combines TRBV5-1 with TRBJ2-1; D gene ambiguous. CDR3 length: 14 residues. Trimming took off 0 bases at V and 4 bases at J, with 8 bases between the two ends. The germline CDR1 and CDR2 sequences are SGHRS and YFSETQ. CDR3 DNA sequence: TGCGCCAGCAGCTTGGACTTTAAGTACAATGAGCAGTTCTTC. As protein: CASSLDFKYNEQFF.